These 15 T cell receptor beta chains originate from one sample sequenced in a study of T cells in Graves' hyperthyroidism and ophthalmopathy (dated by TCRdb to the late 2010s). The library was built by means of multiplex PCR. TCRdb records Illumina HiSeq 2000 as the sequencer. TCR beta CDR3 regions were amplified from RNA transcripts. The TCR CDR3 was subjected to a first round of RT-PCR using the HTBI primer set and the Qiagen OneStep RT-PCR kit. TCRdb trimmed public reads at Q25 via fastp, called clones via MiXCR and kept in-frame beta chains. Each CDR3 protein appears once, grouped with its most common genes and DNA. The sample contains under 450,000 distinct CDR3 sequences, approximately 14% of them found a single time. The ten top clones hold just under 8% of the sample. What was sequenced was blood. Source of these receptors: a woman aged 18-30 years with Graves' hyperthyroidism.

In this sample, this clonotype turned up a few times. It may be a read error: a sequence one base away is much more abundant. The CDR3 here is CASSLVGRGLPLHF. The DNA of the CDR3 is TGCGCCAGCAGCTTGGTTGGGAGAGGATTACCCCTCCACTTT. J is TRBJ1-6 and V is TRBV5-1; D unclear. V was trimmed by 0 bases and J by 12 bases, leaving 13 bases between them. The germline CDR1 and CDR2 sequences are SGHRS and YFSETQ. There are 14 residues in the CDR3. Full variable domain (rest looked up from reference TRBV5-1 and TRBJ1-6): KAGVTQTPRYLIKTRGQQVTLSCSPISGHRSVSWYQQTPGQGLQFLFEYFSETQRNKGNFPGRFSGRQFSNSRSEMNVSTLELGDSALYLCASSLVGRGLPLHFGNGTRLTVT.

The chain links TRBV13 to TRBJ1-6; TRBD1 matches at 10 bases. Losses at the gene ends were 6 bases for V and 6 bases for J; bases not matched to a gene: 8. The CDR3 has 16 residues. Per the germline V gene, CDR1 is PRHDT and CDR2 is FYEKMQ (reference sequence). The CDR3 reads CASSFDRGLSNSPLHF. The DNA of the CDR3 is TGTGCCAGCAGTTTCGACAGGGGGCTGTCTAATTCACCCCTCCACTTT.

This clonotype was counted only a few times. The chain uses TRBV19 and TRBJ2-5, with 11 bases aligning to TRBD2. This CDR3 has 14 amino acids. Germline CDR1 LNHDA, CDR2 SQIVND (reference sequence). V lost 3 bases to trimming and J lost 5 bases; unmatched junction nucleotides: 2. The CDR3 is CASSMVAGGETQYF. In DNA, the CDR3 is TGTGCCAGTAGTATGGTAGCGGGAGGGGAGACCCAGTACTTC.

This chain links TRBV5-1 with TRBJ2-1; 10 nucleotides line up with TRBD2. V shed 7 bases and J 7 bases; nucleotides not matched to a gene: 11. There are 15 residues in the CDR3. Germline-derived CDR1 and CDR2 are SGHRS and YFSETQ. CDR3 nucleotides: TGCGCCAGCGGAGCTCTAGCGGGAGTTGATAATGAGCAGTTCTTC. As protein: CASGALAGVDNEQFF. Based on the CDR3 plus reference TRBV5-1 and TRBJ2-1, the full variable domain is KAGVTQTPRYLIKTRGQQVTLSCSPISGHRSVSWYQQTPGQGLQFLFEYFSETQRNKGNFPGRFSGRQFSNSRSEMNVSTLELGDSALYLCASGALAGVDNEQFFGPGTRLTVL.

This clonotype was observed a handful of times. The CDR3 DNA follows: TGTGCCAGCAGCTTAGGTGGACGGGATGGCTACACCTTC. It yields the protein CASSLGGRDGYTF. V usage is TRBV7-6 and J usage is TRBJ1-2; no firm D call. Germline loops: CDR1 SGHVS, CDR2 FNYEAQ. The germline V and J ends were trimmed by 1 base and 6 bases, with 9 bases remaining between them. This CDR3 comprises 13 residues.

This clonotype was picked up a small number of times. The V and J genes are TRBV27 and TRBJ2-7, with D possibly being TRBD1 (5 bases). This CDR3 has 15 residues. V was pared by 6 bases and J by 1 base, with 16 bases between. Germline CDR1 is MNHEY and CDR2 is SMNVEV (reference sequence). CDR3 loop: CASSLEPGISYEQYF. The CDR3 nucleotides are TGTGCCAGCAGCTTAGAACCAGGGATTTCCTACGAGCAGTACTTC.

This clonotype came up many times. The chain employs TRBV12-5 and TRBJ2-5, with 8 bases fitting TRBD2. The CDR3 totals 11 residues. Germline CDR1 is LGHNT and CDR2 is FRNRAP. As DNA, the CDR3 is TGTCTCGGGAGGGTCCAAGAGACCCAGTACTTC. The encoded protein is CLGRVQETQYF.

This clonotype was found many times. The rearrangement links TRBV30 to TRBJ1-3; D is unresolved. Germline V gene data show CDR1 as GTSNPN and CDR2 as SVGIG (reference sequence). Trimming cost V 3 bases and J 3 bases, with 3 bases left between them. This CDR3 comprises 11 residues. The CDR3 reads CAWRGGNTIYF. DNA for the CDR3: TGTGCCTGGAGGGGTGGAAACACCATATATTTT.

Many counts were recorded for this clonotype. J is TRBJ2-3 and V is TRBV20-1; 8 nucleotides align to TRBD2. Germline CDR1 and CDR2: DFQATT and SNEGSKA (reference sequence). V was clipped by 3 bases and J by 4 bases; unmatched bases: 9. There are 15 residues in the CDR3. Here the CDR3 reads CSARSSGSSADTQYF. The DNA of the CDR3 is TGCAGTGCTAGGTCCAGCGGGAGTTCGGCAGATACGCAGTATTTT.

There are many counts of this clonotype. The chain links TRBV5-1 to TRBJ1-1; D is ambiguous. Looked up from germline, CDR1 is SGHRS and CDR2 is YFSETQ. V lost 0 bases and J lost 0, with 6 bases in between. The CDR3 totals 14 residues. The CDR3 loop reads CASSLAQLNTEAFF. The CDR3 DNA reads TGCGCCAGCAGCTTGGCACAGCTGAACACTGAAGCTTTCTTT.

This clonotype was seen repeatedly, ten times or more. The J gene is TRBJ1-4, the V gene TRBV27, with 12 bases aligning to TRBD1. V gave up 6 bases and J gave up 7 bases; unmatched junction bases: 6. The CDR3 has 15 residues. Germline values: CDR1 MNHEY, CDR2 SMNVEV (reference sequence). The CDR3 region is CASRPRDRGLEKLFF. The CDR3 DNA is TGTGCCAGCAGGCCACGGGACAGGGGGCTTGAAAAACTGTTTTTT.

This clonotype was found many times. The V call is TRBV20-1, the J call TRBJ2-5; TRBD2 agrees at 9 bases. J gave up 4 bases and V 5 bases, and 11 bases lay outside the gene matches. The CDR3 covers 15 residues. The germline V gene encodes CDR1 DFQATT and CDR2 SNEGSKA (reference sequence). CDR3 DNA: TGCAGTGCTCAGAGGGGCGGGGGGGCCGGAGAGACCCAGTACTTC. Residues: CSAQRGGGAGETQYF.

J is TRBJ2-7 and V is TRBV12-5; D possibly corresponds to TRBD1 (5 bases). This CDR3 region has 12 residues. Trimming stripped 7 bases from V and 6 bases from J, with 13 bases between. Germline V gene data show CDR1 as LGHNT and CDR2 as FRNRAP. CDR3 sequence (DNA): TGTGCTAGTGCGAACAGGAATTCCGAGCAGTACTTC. This sequence encodes CASANRNSEQYF.

The table lists this clonotype with a few counts. This chain links TRBV11-3 with TRBJ1-2; D may be TRBD1 (6 bases). The ends were cut back, 0 bases at V and 3 bases at J, with 11 bases in the middle. The CDR3 loop spans 15 amino acids. In germline, CDR1 is SGHNT, CDR2 YENEEA. The DNA of the CDR3 is TGTGCCAGCAGCTTAGAGAGGGACATATACTATGGCTACACCTTC. Translation: CASSLERDIYYGYTF.

This clonotype came up many times. The V call is TRBV7-8, the J call TRBJ2-2; 7 nucleotides line up with TRBD1. Per germline, CDR1 SGHVS and CDR2 FQNEAQ. V shed 3 bases, J shed 4 bases, and the junction held 5 bases outside the gene matches. The CDR3 is 15 amino acids. The DNA of the CDR3 is TGTGCCAGCAGCTTTCTGACAGGGCCCACCGGGGAGCTGTTTTTT. This codes for CASSFLTGPTGELFF. The entire variable domain, with the rest obtained from reference TRBV7-8 and TRBJ2-2, is as follows: GAGVSQSPRYKVAKRGQDVALRCDPISGHVSLFWYQQALGQGPEFLTYFQNEAQLDKSGLPSDRFFAERPEGSVSTLKIQRTQQEDSAVYLCASSFLTGPTGELFFGEGSRLTVL.